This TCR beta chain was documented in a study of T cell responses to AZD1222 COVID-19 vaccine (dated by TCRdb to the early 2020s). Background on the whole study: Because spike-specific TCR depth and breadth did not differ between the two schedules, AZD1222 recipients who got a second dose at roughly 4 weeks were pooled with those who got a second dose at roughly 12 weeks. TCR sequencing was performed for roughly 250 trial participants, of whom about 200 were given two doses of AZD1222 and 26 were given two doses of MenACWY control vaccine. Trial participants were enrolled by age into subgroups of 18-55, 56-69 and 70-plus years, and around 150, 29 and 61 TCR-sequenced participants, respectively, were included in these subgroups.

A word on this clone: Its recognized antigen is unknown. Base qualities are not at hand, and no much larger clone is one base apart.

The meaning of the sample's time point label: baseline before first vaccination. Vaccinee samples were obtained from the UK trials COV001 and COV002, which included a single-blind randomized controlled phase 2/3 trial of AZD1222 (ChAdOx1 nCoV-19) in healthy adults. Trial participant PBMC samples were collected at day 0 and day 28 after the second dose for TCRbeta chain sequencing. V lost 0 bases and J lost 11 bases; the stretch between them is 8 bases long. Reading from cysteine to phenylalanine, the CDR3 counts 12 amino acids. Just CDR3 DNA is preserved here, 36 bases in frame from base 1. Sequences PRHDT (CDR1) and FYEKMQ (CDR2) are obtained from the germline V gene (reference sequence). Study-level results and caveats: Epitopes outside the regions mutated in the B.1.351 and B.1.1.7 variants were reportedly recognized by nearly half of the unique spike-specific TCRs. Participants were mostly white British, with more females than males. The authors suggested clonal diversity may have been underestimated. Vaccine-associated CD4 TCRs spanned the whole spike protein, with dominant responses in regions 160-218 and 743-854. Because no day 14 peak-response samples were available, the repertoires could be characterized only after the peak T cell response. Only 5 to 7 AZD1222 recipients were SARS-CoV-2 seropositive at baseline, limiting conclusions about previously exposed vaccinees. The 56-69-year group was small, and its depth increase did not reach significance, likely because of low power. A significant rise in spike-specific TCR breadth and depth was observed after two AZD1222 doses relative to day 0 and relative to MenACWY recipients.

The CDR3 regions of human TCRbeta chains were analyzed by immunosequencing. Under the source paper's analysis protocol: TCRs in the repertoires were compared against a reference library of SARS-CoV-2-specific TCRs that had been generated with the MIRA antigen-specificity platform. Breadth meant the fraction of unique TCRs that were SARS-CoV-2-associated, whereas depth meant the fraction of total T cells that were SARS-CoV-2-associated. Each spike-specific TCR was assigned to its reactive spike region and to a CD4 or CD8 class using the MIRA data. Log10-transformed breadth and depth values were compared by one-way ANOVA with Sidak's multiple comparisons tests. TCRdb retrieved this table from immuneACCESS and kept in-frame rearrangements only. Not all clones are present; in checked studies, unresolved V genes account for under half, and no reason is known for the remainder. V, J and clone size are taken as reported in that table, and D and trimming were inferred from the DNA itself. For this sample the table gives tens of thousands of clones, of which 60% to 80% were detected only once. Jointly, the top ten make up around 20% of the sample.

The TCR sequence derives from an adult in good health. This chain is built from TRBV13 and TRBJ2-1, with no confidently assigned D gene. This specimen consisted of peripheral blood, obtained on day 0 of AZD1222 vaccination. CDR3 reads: CASSLGRVQQFF. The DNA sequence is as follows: TGTGCCAGCAGCTTAGGTCGAGTCCAGCAGTTCTTC.